This TCR beta chain was captured by sequencing in a study of cytomegalovirus exposure and HLA in healthy donors. CDR3 length equals 14 residues. Trimming took 0 bases from V and 4 from J, leaving 10 bases between them. Germline V CDR1 and CDR2: SGDLS, YYNGEE. Overall study findings and caveats: Indistinguishability led to the exclusion of some V segments, TRBV6-2 and TRBV6-3 included. Later work found that TCR association rates differed between HLA loci; DRB1 had the most and HLA-C the fewest.

The primer mix had 60 Vbeta and 13 Jbeta primers. Repertoires were generated with immunoSEQ multiplex PCR, while TCRdb's copy carries only in-frame clones and drops some. This table holds approximately 100,000 clones, 70% to 85% found once. Comment on this clone: Antigen unknown.

Material for sequencing was PBMCs. The TCR was taken from a woman aged 18 to 35 in good health and CMV-seronegative. This chain uses TRBV9 with TRBJ1-1, with TRBD1 as a possible D gene (6 bases). CDR3 sequence: CASSVDRGGTEAFF. The CDR3 DNA sequence: TGTGCCAGCAGCGTAGATAGGGGGGGCACTGAAGCTTTCTTT.